The source of this TCR beta chain is a study of cytomegalovirus exposure and HLA in healthy donors. Broader study findings: The study dropped some indistinguishable V segments, TRBV6-2 and TRBV6-3 among them.

The J segment lost 1 base and the V segment lost 8 bases, leaving 6 bases of the junction unmatched. The germline V gene encodes CDR1 MDHEN and CDR2 SYDVKM. The CDR3 length is 14 residues. With regard to this clone: Its antigen remains unknown.

PCR employed 60 Vbeta and 13 Jbeta primers. Here immunoSEQ multiplex PCR was the method, and the copy in TCRdb shows in-frame clones only, minus some. The top ten clones hold roughly 6.7% of a sample with some 150,000 clones, over 70% of them seen once. The TCR sequence derives from a woman aged 40-49 years in good health and CMV-seropositive. V is TRBV28 and J is TRBJ1-1, with 8 bases that match TRBD1. The specimen sequenced was PBMCs. The CDR3, as DNA: TGTGCCAGCCTAACGGGGACAGGGAACACTGAAGCTTTCTTT. The encoded protein is CASLTGTGNTEAFF.